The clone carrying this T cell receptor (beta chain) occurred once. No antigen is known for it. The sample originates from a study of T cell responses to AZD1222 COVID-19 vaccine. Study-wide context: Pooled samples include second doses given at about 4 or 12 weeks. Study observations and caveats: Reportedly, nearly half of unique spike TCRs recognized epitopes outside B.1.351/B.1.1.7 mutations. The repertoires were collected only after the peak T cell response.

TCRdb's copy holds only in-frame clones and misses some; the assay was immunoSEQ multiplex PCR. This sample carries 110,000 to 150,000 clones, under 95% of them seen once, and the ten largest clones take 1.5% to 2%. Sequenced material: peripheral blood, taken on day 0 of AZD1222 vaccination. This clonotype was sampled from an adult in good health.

In DNA form, the CDR3 reads TGTGCCAGCAGCTTGGCCGGGCAAAGAGGGCCCGGAGCTTTCTTT. Its protein is CASSLAGQRGPGAFF. The chain uses TRBV5-6 and TRBJ1-1; D call uncertain. Trimming took off 0 bases at V and 10 bases at J, with 19 bases between the two ends. Germline values: CDR1 SGHDT, CDR2 YYEEEE. The CDR3 runs to 15 residues.